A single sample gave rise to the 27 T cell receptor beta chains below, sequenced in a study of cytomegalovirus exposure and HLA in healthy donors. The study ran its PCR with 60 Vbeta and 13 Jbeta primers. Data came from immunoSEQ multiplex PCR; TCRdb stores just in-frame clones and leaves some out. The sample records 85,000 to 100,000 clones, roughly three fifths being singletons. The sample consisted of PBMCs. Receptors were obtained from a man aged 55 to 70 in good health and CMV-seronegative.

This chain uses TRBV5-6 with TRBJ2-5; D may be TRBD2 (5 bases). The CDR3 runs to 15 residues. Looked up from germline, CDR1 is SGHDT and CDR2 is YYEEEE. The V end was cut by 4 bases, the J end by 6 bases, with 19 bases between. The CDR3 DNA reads TGTGCCAGCAGCCGTTTGGATAGCGATGTTCAGACCCAGTACTTC. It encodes CASSRLDSDVQTQYF. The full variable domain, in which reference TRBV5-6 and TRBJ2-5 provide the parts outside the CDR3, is DAGVTQSPTHLIKTRGQQVTLRCSPKSGHDTVSWYQQALGQGPQFIFQYYEEEERQRGNFPDRFSGHQFPNYSSELNVNALLLGDSALYLCASSRLDSDVQTQYFGPGTRLLVL.

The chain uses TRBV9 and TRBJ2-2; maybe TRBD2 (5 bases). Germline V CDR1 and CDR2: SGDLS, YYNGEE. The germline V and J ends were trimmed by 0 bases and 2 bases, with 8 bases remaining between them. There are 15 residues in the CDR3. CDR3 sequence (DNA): TGTGCCAGCAGCGTAGTTACGGGAAACACCGGGGAGCTGTTTTTT. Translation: CASSVVTGNTGELFF.

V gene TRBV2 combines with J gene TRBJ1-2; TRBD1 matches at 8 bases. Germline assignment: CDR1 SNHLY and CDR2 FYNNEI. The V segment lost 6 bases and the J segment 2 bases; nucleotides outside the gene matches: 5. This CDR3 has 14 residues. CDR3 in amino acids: CASRPGGENYGYTF. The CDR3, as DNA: TGTGCCAGCAGGCCAGGGGGCGAGAACTATGGCTACACCTTC. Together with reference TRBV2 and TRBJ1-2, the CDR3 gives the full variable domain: EPEVTQTPSHQVTQMGQEVILRCVPISNHLYFYWYRQILGQKVEFLVSFYNNEISEKSEIFDDQFSVERPDGSNFTLKIRSTKLEDSAMYFCASRPGGENYGYTFGSGTRLTVV.

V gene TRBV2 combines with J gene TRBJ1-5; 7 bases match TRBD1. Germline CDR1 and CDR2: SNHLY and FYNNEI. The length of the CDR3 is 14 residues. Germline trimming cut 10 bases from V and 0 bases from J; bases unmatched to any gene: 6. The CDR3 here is CATRQGLSNQPQHF. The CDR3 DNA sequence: TGTGCCACCAGACAGGGCCTTAGCAATCAGCCCCAGCATTTT. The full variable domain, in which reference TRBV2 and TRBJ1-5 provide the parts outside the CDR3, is EPEVTQTPSHQVTQMGQEVILRCVPISNHLYFYWYRQILGQKVEFLVSFYNNEISEKSEIFDDQFSVERPDGSNFTLKIRSTKLEDSAMYFCATRQGLSNQPQHFGDGTRLSIL.

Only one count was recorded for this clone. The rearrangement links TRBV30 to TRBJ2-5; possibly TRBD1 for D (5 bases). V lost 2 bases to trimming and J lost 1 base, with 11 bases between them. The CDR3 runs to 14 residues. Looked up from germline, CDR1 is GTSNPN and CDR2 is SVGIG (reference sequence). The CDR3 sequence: CAWSPIGAQETQYF. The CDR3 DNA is TGTGCCTGGAGTCCCATTGGGGCCCAAGAGACCCAGTACTTC.

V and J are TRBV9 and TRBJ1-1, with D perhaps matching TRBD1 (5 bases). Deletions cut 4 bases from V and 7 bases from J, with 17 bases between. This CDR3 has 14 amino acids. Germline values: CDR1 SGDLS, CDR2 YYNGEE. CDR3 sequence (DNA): TGTGCCAGCAGCCTGGATCCGGGGGAAGGTGAAGCTTTCTTT. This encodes CASSLDPGEGEAFF.

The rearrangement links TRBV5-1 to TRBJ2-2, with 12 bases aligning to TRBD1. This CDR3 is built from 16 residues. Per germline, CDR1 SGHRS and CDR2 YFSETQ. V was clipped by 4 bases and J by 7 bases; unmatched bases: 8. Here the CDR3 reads CASSPPGQGAGGELFF. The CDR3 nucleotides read TGCGCCAGCAGCCCACCGGGACAGGGGGCAGGCGGGGAGCTGTTTTTT.

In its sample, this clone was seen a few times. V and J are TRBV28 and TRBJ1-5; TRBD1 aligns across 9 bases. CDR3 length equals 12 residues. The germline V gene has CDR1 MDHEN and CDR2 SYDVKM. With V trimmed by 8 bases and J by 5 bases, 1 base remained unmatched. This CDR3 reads CASRQGDQPQHF. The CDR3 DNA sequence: TGTGCCAGCCGACAGGGGGATCAGCCCCAGCATTTT.

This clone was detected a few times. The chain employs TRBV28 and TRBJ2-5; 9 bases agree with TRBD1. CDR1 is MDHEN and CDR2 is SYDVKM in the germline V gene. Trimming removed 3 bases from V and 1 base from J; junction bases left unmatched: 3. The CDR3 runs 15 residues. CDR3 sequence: CASSFRGQGQETQYF. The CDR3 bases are TGTGCCAGCAGTTTTAGGGGACAGGGCCAAGAGACCCAGTACTTC. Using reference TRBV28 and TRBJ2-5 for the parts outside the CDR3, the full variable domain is DVKVTQSSRYLVKRTGEKVFLECVQDMDHENMFWYRQDPGLGLRLIYFSYDVKMKEKGDIPEGYSVSREKKERFSLILESASTNQTSMYLCASSFRGQGQETQYFGPGTRLLVL.

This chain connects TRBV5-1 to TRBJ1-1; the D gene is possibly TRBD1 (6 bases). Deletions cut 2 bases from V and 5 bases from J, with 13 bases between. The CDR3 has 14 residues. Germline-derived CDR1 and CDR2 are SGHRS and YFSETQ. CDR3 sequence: CASSLSTGPTEAFF. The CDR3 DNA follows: TGCGCCAGCAGCTTATCCACAGGGCCGACTGAAGCTTTCTTT.

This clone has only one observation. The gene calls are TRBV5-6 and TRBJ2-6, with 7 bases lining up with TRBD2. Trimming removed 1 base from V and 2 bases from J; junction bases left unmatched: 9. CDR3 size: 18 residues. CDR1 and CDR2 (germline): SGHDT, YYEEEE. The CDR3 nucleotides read TGTGCCAGCAGCTTGTTCGCGGGAGTGAATACTGGGGCCAACGTCCTGACTTTC. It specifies CASSLFAGVNTGANVLTF.

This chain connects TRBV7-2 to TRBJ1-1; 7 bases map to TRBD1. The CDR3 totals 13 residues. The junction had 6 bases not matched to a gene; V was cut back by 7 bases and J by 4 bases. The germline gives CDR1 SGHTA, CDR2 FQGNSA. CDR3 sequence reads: CASNQDRVTEAFF. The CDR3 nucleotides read TGTGCCAGCAACCAAGACAGGGTCACTGAAGCTTTCTTT. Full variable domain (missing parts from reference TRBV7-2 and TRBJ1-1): GAGVSQSPSNKVTEKGKDVELRCDPISGHTALYWYRQSLGQGLEFLIYFQGNSAPDKSGLPSDRFSAERTGGSVSTLTIQRTQQEDSAVYLCASNQDRVTEAFFGQGTRLTVV.

The CDR3 bases are TGTGCCAGCAGCCTGGGGACAGGAATCTATGGCTACACCTTC. It translates to CASSLGTGIYGYTF. The chain is built from TRBV9 and TRBJ1-2, with TRBD1 matching over 8 bases. Trimming removed 4 bases from V and 4 bases from J; junction bases left unmatched: 6. Looked up from germline, CDR1 is SGDLS and CDR2 is YYNGEE. CDR3 size: 14 residues.

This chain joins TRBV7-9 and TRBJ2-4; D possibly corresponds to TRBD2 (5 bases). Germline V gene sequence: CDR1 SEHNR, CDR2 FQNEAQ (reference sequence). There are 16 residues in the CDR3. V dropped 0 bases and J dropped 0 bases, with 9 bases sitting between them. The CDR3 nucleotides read TGTGCCAGCAGCTTAGCGCGGGTGCTAGCCAAAAACATTCAGTACTTC. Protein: CASSLARVLAKNIQYF.

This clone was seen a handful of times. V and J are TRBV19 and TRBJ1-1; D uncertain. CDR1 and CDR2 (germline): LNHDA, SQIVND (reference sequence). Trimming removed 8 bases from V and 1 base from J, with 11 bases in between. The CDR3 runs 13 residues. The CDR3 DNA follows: TGTGCCAGTTCGAGGACTCAGAACACTGAAGCTTTCTTT. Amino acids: CASSRTQNTEAFF.

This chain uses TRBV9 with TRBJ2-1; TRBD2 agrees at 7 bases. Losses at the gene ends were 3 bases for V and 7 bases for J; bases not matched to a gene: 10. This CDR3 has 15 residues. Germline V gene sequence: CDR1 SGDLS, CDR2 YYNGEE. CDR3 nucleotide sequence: TGTGCCAGCAGCGGCGGGAGCACCGTACTTAATGAGCAGTTCTTC. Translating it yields CASSGGSTVLNEQFF.

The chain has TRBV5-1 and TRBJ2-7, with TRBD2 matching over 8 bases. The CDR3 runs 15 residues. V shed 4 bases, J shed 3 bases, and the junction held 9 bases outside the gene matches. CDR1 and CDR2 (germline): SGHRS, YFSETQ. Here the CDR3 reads CASSPTGGIYYEQYF. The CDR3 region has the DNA TGCGCCAGCAGCCCCACGGGAGGGATATACTACGAGCAGTACTTC.

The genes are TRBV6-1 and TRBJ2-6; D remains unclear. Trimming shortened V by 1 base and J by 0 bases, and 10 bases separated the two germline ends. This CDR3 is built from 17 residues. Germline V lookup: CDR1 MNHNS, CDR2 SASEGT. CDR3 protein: CASSEERRHSGANVLTF. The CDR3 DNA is TGTGCCAGCAGTGAAGAACGCCGACACTCTGGGGCCAACGTCCTGACTTTC.

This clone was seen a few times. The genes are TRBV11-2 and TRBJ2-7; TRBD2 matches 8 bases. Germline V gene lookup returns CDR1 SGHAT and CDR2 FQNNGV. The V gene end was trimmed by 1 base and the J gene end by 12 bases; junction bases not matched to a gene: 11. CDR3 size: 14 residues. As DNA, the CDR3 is TGTGCCAGCAGCTTAGTATTACGGCGGGAGGCCCTGTACTTC. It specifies CASSLVLRREALYF.

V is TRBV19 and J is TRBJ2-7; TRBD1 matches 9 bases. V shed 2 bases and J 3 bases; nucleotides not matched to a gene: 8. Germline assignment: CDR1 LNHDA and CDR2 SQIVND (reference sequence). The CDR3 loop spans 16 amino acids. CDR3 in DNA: TGTGCCAGTAGTATAAAGCGACAGGGGGGCCGCTACGAGCAGTACTTC. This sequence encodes CASSIKRQGGRYEQYF.

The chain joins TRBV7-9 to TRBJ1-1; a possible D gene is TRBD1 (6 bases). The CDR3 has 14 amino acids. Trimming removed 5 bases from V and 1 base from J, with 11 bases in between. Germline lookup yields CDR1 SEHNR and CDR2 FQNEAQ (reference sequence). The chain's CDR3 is CASSPDRPNTEAFF. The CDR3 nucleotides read TGTGCCAGCAGCCCCGACAGGCCGAACACTGAAGCTTTCTTT.

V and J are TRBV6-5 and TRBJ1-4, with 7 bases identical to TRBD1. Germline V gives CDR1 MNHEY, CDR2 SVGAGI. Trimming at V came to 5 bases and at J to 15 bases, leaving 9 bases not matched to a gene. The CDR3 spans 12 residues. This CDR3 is CASSPRTGFLFF. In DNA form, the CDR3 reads TGTGCCAGCAGTCCGAGGACAGGTTTTTTGTTTTTT.

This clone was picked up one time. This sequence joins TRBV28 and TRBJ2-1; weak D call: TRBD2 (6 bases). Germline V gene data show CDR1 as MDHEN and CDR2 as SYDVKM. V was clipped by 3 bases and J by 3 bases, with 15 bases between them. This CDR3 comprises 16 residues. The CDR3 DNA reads TGTGCCAGCAGTTTTCCTCCAGGGAGGAACTACAATGAGCAGTTCTTC. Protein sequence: CASSFPPGRNYNEQFF.

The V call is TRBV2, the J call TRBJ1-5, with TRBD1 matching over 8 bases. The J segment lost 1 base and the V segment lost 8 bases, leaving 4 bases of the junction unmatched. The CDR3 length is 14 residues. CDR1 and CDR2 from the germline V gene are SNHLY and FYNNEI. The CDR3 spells CASSGQESNQPQHF. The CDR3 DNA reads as TGTGCCAGCTCGGGACAGGAAAGCAATCAGCCCCAGCATTTT.

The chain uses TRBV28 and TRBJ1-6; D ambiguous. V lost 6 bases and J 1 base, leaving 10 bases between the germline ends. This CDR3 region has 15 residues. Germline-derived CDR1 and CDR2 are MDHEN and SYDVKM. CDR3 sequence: CASSPGRSYNSPLHF. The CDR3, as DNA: TGTGCCAGCAGCCCGGGGAGATCCTATAATTCACCCCTCCACTTT.

The CDR3 DNA reads as TGTGCCTGGAGAGGGAGGGCTGACGAGCAGTACTTC. Amino acids: CAWRGRADEQYF. This chain joins TRBV30 and TRBJ2-7, with 7 bases that match TRBD2. This CDR3 is built from 12 residues. Germline CDR1 and CDR2: GTSNPN and SVGIG (reference sequence). With 3 bases clipped from V and 5 bases from J, the junction kept 4 bases outside the gene matches.

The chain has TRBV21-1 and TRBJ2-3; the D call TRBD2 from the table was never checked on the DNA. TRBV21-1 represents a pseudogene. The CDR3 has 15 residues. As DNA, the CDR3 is TGTGCCAGCAGCAAAATGGGGACTACCGCAGATACGCAGTATTTT. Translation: CASSKMGTTADTQYF.